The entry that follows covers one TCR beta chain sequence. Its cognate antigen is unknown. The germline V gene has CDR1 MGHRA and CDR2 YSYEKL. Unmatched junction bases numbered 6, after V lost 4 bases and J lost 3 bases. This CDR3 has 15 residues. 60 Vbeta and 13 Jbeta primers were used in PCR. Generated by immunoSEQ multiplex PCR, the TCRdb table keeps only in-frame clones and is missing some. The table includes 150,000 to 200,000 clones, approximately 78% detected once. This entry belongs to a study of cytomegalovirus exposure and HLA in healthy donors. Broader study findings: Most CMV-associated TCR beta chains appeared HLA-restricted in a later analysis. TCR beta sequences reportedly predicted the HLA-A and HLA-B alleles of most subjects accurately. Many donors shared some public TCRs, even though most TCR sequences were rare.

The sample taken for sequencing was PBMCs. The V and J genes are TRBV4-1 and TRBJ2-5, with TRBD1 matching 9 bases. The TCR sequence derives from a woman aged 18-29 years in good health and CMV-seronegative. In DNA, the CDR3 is TGCGCCAGCAGCCCTCCCGGGACAGGGAAAGAGACCCAGTACTTC. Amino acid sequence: CASSPPGTGKETQYF.